The next 24 T cell receptor beta chains were all read from a single sample in a study of CD8 T cells in ankylosing spondylitis. TCRdb itself ran the 5' RACE reads through MiXCR, one entry per CDR3 protein. The sample includes 100,000 to 150,000 distinct CDR3 sequences, about 10% seen only once; the top ten take 3.5% to 5%. The sequenced sample was blood, either unsorted or a sorted T cell fraction (not recorded which). These TCRs come from a female donor with ankylosing spondylitis or in good health (not recorded which).

This clonotype was seen repeatedly, ten times or more. The chain uses TRBV20-1 and TRBJ2-5; D not certain. Germline V gene lookup returns CDR1 DFQATT and CDR2 SNEGSKA (reference sequence). The CDR3 is 16 residues long. V was shortened by 0 bases and J by 1 base, with 15 bases between the two germline ends. The CDR3 region has the DNA TGCAGTGCTAGAGATCACGGATCAGATATCCAAGAGACCCAGTACTTC. It specifies CSARDHGSDIQETQYF.

This clonotype was counted ten times or more. The rearrangement joins TRBV20-1 to TRBJ1-1, with D perhaps matching TRBD1 (5 bases). The germline V gene encodes CDR1 DFQATT and CDR2 SNEGSKA (reference sequence). V was trimmed by 6 bases and J by 7 bases, leaving 18 bases between them. This CDR3 comprises 13 residues. The CDR3 loop reads CSANEQVRGEAFF. The CDR3 DNA sequence: TGCAGTGCCAACGAGCAGGTGAGGGGTGAAGCTTTCTTT.

This clonotype was counted between two and nine times. The chain links TRBV28 to TRBJ2-7; no reliable D call. V was trimmed by 10 bases and J by 4 bases, leaving 23 bases between them. Germline CDR1 and CDR2: MDHEN and SYDVKM. The CDR3 consists of 15 residues. The CDR3 DNA reads TGTGCCACCAACCCCCCAAGGACCCAATTGTACGAGCAGTACTTC. Translation: CATNPPRTQLYEQYF. The full variable domain, with the rest looked up from reference TRBV28 and TRBJ2-7, is DVKVTQSSRYLVKRTGEKVFLECVQDMDHENMFWYRQDPGLGLRLIYFSYDVKMKEKGDIPEGYSVSREKKERFSLILESASTNQTSMYLCATNPPRTQLYEQYFGPGTRLTVT.

Concerning this clonotype itself: A much larger clonotype is one base distant, so this may be a read error. The J gene is TRBJ2-2, the V gene TRBV7-8; TRBD2 matches at 8 bases. The CDR3 contains 15 residues. Unmatched junction bases numbered 10, after V lost 7 bases and J lost 6 bases. The germline CDR1 and CDR2 sequences are SGHVS and FQNEAQ. The CDR3 bases are TGTGCCAGCAACGAGAGCGGGGGAAGGTCCGGGGAGCTGTTTTTT. It codes for CASNESGGRSGELFF.

This clonotype has ten or more counts. This chain uses TRBV4-2 with TRBJ2-7; 7 nucleotides line up with TRBD2. The CDR3 consists of 16 residues. Germline V gene sequence: CDR1 LGHNA, CDR2 YNFKEQ. The J segment lost 2 bases and the V segment lost 4 bases, leaving 11 bases of the junction unmatched. The CDR3 bases are TGTGCCAGCAGCCCCCCTCCCGGGACTACCACCTACGAGCAGTACTTC. It is translated as CASSPPPGTTTYEQYF.

The chain has TRBV12-3 or TRBV12-4 and TRBJ1-1; tentative D call: TRBD1 (6 bases). The CDR3 has 15 residues. The V end was cut by 4 bases, the J end by 3 bases, with 15 bases between. The CDR3: CASSSADRIHTEAFF. CDR3 in DNA: TGTGCCAGCAGTTCCGCCGACAGGATTCACACTGAAGCTTTCTTT.

The chain recombines TRBV7-9 with TRBJ2-1, with D perhaps assigned TRBD1 or TRBD2 (6 bases each). V lost 5 bases and J lost 4, with 12 bases in between. This CDR3 region has 14 residues. Germline loops: CDR1 SEHNR, CDR2 FQNEAQ (reference sequence). The CDR3 protein is CASSHKGGYNEQFF. CDR3 coding DNA: TGTGCCAGCAGCCATAAGGGGGGTTACAATGAGCAGTTCTTC.

At least ten counts were recorded for this clonotype. The chain uses TRBV7-2 and TRBJ2-4; D might be TRBD2 (6 bases). The germline V and J ends were trimmed by 5 bases and 11 bases, with 22 bases remaining between them. Germline V gene lookup returns CDR1 SGHTA and CDR2 FQGNSA. This CDR3 contains 15 residues. In DNA form, the CDR3 reads TGTGCCAGCAGCCGCTTGGGACTCTCAGAAAGGGTTCAGTACTTC. Translating it yields CASSRLGLSERVQYF.

This clonotype was seen many times. The V and J genes are TRBV12-3 or TRBV12-4 and TRBJ1-2, with D perhaps matching TRBD1 (5 bases). V was trimmed by 2 bases and J by 7 bases, leaving 8 bases between them. This CDR3 is built from 12 residues. CDR3 region: CASSLQGSGYTF. DNA for the CDR3: TGTGCCAGCAGTTTACAGGGCTCTGGCTACACCTTC.

Ten or more counts support this clonotype. This chain joins TRBV19 and TRBJ1-2; D not certain. Germline CDR1 and CDR2: LNHDA and SQIVND (reference sequence). This CDR3 contains 15 residues. Trimming pared 6 bases from V and 3 bases from J, leaving 17 bases between. The CDR3 is CASSPGPGLYYGYTF. DNA for the CDR3: TGTGCCAGTAGCCCCGGGCCGGGCCTTTACTATGGCTACACCTTC.

The table lists this clonotype with many counts. This chain joins TRBV18 and TRBJ1-1; D is possibly TRBD1 (6 bases). The V gene's germline CDR1 is KGHSH and CDR2 LQKENI. The CDR3 extends over 11 amino acids. V gave up 3 bases and J gave up 11 bases, with 10 bases separating them. CDR3 protein: CASSPGGAAFF. Here the CDR3 DNA reads TGTGCCAGCTCACCGGGGGGGGCGGCTTTCTTT.

In its sample, this clonotype was seen many times. The genes are TRBV6-2 or TRBV6-3 and TRBJ1-5, with 9 bases fitting TRBD1. CDR1 is MNHEY, CDR2 SVGEGT, per germline. This CDR3 is 15 amino acids long. The V segment lost 0 bases and the J segment 7 bases; nucleotides outside the gene matches: 4. The CDR3, as DNA: TGTGCCAGCAGTTACTCGACAGGGGGAGGACAGCCCCAGCATTTT. This gives the protein CASSYSTGGGQPQHF.

This clonotype was seen ten or more times. V gene TRBV20-1 combines with J gene TRBJ1-3; D is possibly TRBD1 (6 bases). Trimming took off 6 bases at V and 4 bases at J, with 16 bases between the two ends. The CDR3 contains 14 residues. The V gene's germline CDR1 is DFQATT and CDR2 SNEGSKA (reference sequence). This CDR3 reads CSARGGKQGNTIYF. CDR3 bases: TGCAGTGCCAGGGGAGGGAAACAGGGAAACACCATATATTTT.

This clonotype was seen repeatedly, ten times or more. This chain links TRBV18 with TRBJ1-2, with a weak D call TRBD1 (6 bases). V was shortened by 5 bases and J by 5 bases, with 12 bases between the two germline ends. Germline CDR1 KGHSH, CDR2 LQKENI. The CDR3 contains 13 residues. In DNA, the CDR3 is TGTGCCAGCTCAGAAGACAGGCTTTATGGCTACACCTTC. Translation gives CASSEDRLYGYTF.

The table lists this clonotype with many counts. The genes are TRBV5-6 and TRBJ2-1; D remains ambiguous. Germline V gene sequence: CDR1 SGHDT, CDR2 YYEEEE. V lost 5 bases to trimming and J lost 6 bases, with 6 bases between them. The CDR3 length is 11 residues. The CDR3, as DNA: TGTGCCAGCAGTTCTAGCAATGAGCAGTTCTTC. Its translation is CASSSSNEQFF.

This clonotype appeared many times. This chain uses TRBV2 with TRBJ1-5, with D tentatively TRBD1 (5 bases). The CDR3 length is 15 residues. From germline, CDR1 is SNHLY and CDR2 FYNNEI. V dropped 1 base and J dropped 8 bases, with 15 bases sitting between them. The CDR3 sequence: CASSEGGAGRKPQHF. Written as DNA, the CDR3 is TGTGCCAGCAGTGAAGGGGGCGCTGGGCGAAAGCCCCAGCATTTT. The variable domain in full, with the rest retrieved from reference TRBV2 and TRBJ1-5, is EPEVTQTPSHQVTQMGQEVILRCVPISNHLYFYWYRQILGQKVEFLVSFYNNEISEKSEIFDDQFSVERPDGSNFTLKIRSTKLEDSAMYFCASSEGGAGRKPQHFGDGTRLSIL.

Many counts were recorded for this clonotype. The chain employs TRBV6-5 and TRBJ2-2; D is ambiguous. The germline CDR1 and CDR2 sequences are MNHEY and SVGAGI. The CDR3 contains 13 residues. Trimming removed 6 bases at V and 6 bases at J, with 11 bases between. Here the CDR3 reads CASSYHQAGELFF. The CDR3 DNA follows: TGTGCCAGCAGCTACCATCAGGCCGGGGAGCTGTTTTTT.

The chain employs TRBV11-2 and TRBJ2-3; 10 positions agree with TRBD2. Trimming cost V 2 bases and J 4 bases; bases outside gene matches: 9. CDR3 length: 17 residues. Germline V gene data show CDR1 as SGHAT and CDR2 as FQNNGV. The DNA for the CDR3 is TGTGCCAGCAGCTTATGGACCCTAGCGGGAGTTTCAGATACGCAGTATTTT. Translating gives CASSLWTLAGVSDTQYF.

The sample holds many counts of this clonotype. CDR3 nucleotides: TGTGCCACCCAACAAGGGGGCGCGGAGAATGAGCAGTTCTTC. Translation: CATQQGGAENEQFF. V and J are TRBV15 and TRBJ2-1, with TRBD1 matching 7 bases. The V segment lost 8 bases and the J segment 7 bases; nucleotides outside the gene matches: 11. The V gene's germline CDR1 is LNHNV and CDR2 YYDKDF (reference sequence). The CDR3 runs to 14 residues. Together with reference TRBV15 and TRBJ2-1, the CDR3 gives the full variable domain: DAMVIQNPRYQVTQFGKPVTLSCSQTLNHNVMYWYQQKSSQAPKLLFHYYDKDFNNEADTPDNFQSRRPNTSFCFLDIRSPGLGDTAMYLCATQQGGAENEQFFGPGTRLTVL.

There are many counts of this clonotype. The chain joins TRBV10-3 to TRBJ2-6; 8 nucleotides align to TRBD1. Germline CDR1 and CDR2: ENHRY and SYGVKD. J gave up 0 bases and V 6 bases, and 7 bases lay outside the gene matches. CDR3 size: 17 residues. The CDR3 region is CAISPGTGNSGANVLTF. For the CDR3, the DNA is TGTGCCATCAGCCCCGGGACAGGAAACTCTGGGGCCAACGTCCTGACTTTC.

In its sample, this clonotype was seen many times. The V call is TRBV20-1, the J call TRBJ2-1, with a weak D call TRBD2 (5 bases). Germline loops: CDR1 DFQATT, CDR2 SNEGSKA (reference sequence). Between the trimmed V and J ends, which lost 3 bases and 0 bases, there was a span of 15 bases. CDR3 length equals 16 residues. The CDR3 sequence is CSASPEGGSSYNEQFF. In nucleotides, the CDR3 is TGCAGTGCTAGCCCAGAAGGTGGGAGCTCCTACAATGAGCAGTTCTTC.

This clonotype showed up just a few times. The chain couples TRBV29-1 to TRBJ1-2; 7 nucleotides agree with TRBD1. The CDR3 totals 15 residues. Germline-derived CDR1 and CDR2 are SQVTM and ANQGSEA. The V and J ends lost 3 bases and 9 bases, in that order; junction bases with no gene match: 16. This chain's CDR3 is CSVEPLGQPSLSYTF. The CDR3 DNA reads TGCAGCGTTGAGCCCTTGGGACAGCCCTCATTGAGCTACACCTTC.

This clonotype was seen more than once but under ten times. V is TRBV20-1 and J is TRBJ2-7; no clear D gene. Between the trimmed V and J ends, which lost 6 bases and 0 bases, there was a span of 6 bases. Germline V gene data show CDR1 as DFQATT and CDR2 as SNEGSKA (reference sequence). This CDR3 is 11 amino acids long. The CDR3, as DNA: TGCAGTGCGTACAGCTCCTACGAGCAGTACTTC. It codes for CSAYSSYEQYF.

This clonotype was counted a few times. The chain links TRBV2 to TRBJ1-5, with D possibly matching TRBD1 (5 bases). The CDR3 has 15 residues. Germline CDR1 is SNHLY and CDR2 is FYNNEI. The V gene lost 7 bases and the J gene lost 3 bases, with 16 bases spanning the gap. CDR3 coding DNA: TGTGCCAGCATGAATGAGGGGCCGAACAATCAGCCCCAGCATTTT. This encodes CASMNEGPNNQPQHF.